This T cell receptor beta chain was identified in a study of blood T cells in healthy people across ages. V was shortened by 5 bases and J by 3 bases, with 14 bases between the two germline ends. The CDR3 is 15 amino acids. Germline CDR1 SGHTA, CDR2 FQGTGA. A second roughly 6 to 11 cycle PCR used barcoded and J-beta primers. A template-switch adaptor containing 12 random nucleotides labeled each cDNA molecule. TCRdb re-analysed the 5' RACE reads in MiXCR, keeping a single row per CDR3 protein. The data show over 1.5 million distinct CDR3 sequences, about 50% seen once. The J gene is TRBJ2-4, the V gene TRBV7-3, with D tentatively TRBD1 (6 bases). The sample was blood. The source is a woman aged 40 to 55 in good health. CDR3 loop: CASSVDRDNKNIQYF. In DNA form, the CDR3 reads TGTGCCAGCAGCGTAGACCGGGACAACAAAAACATTCAGTACTTC.